The text below deals with one T cell receptor (beta chain). The antigen is undetermined. Amplification of TCR beta CDR3 regions was performed using RNA transcripts as template. Initially, a first-round RT-PCR of the TCR CDR3 employed the HTBI primer set. TCRdb called the multiplex PCR reads again in MiXCR, with one record for every CDR3 protein. Altogether roughly 570,000 distinct CDR3 sequences are present, about half being singletons, with the ten largest covering about 7.8%. These data come from a study of T cells in Graves' hyperthyroidism and ophthalmopathy. The length of the CDR3 is 14 residues. From germline, CDR1 is SQVTM and CDR2 ANQGSEA. Trimming pared 8 bases from V and 8 bases from J, leaving 22 bases between. Absence of ophthalmopathy progression within 18 months defined stable Graves' hyperthyroidism. Aged 18 to 65, the patients had hyperthyroidism that was newly diagnosed and had lasted under 2 months. The study excluded patients with uncontrolled infection, other autoimmune disease, pregnancy or lactation.

Whole-study results and caveats: Appearing also in blood were most of the thyroid clonotypes expanded above 0.001.

The genes are TRBV29-1 and TRBJ1-3; TRBD1 is a possible D gene (6 bases). Material: peripheral blood or thyroid tissue (not recorded which). The sequence was obtained from a woman aged 18 to 35 with Graves' hyperthyroidism. Written as DNA, the CDR3 is TGCAGCATTCCCAGGGGTACCTATGGCTACACCATATATTTT. Translated: CSIPRGTYGYTIYF. Full variable domain (missing parts from reference TRBV29-1 and TRBJ1-3): SAVISQKPSRDICQRGTSLTIQCQVDSQVTMMFWYRQQPGQSLTLIATANQGSEATYESGFVIDKFPISRPNLTFSTLTVSNMSPEDSSIYLCSIPRGTYGYTIYFGEGSWLTVV.